This TCR beta chain is drawn from a study of naive and memory T cell subsets. Points from the study as a whole: Potentially, T cell activation and differentiation skew this RNA-based measurement.

Trimming cost V 6 bases and J 7 bases; bases outside gene matches: 6. The CDR3 extends over 11 amino acids. Germline CDR1 reads SQVTM; CDR2 reads ANQGSEA. Adult healthy volunteers gave 2.5 ml peripheral blood for whole-blood RNA. TCR cDNA received a 3' ligated oligonucleotide that carried a UMI. Unsorted total RNA, about 1 to 1,100 ng, was DNase treated before reverse transcription. Blood and skin TCR RNA was reverse transcribed with alpha and beta constant primers. Amplification of ligated cDNA took four PCR rounds with SP2 and nested alpha and beta constant primers. One entry per CDR3 protein, called by TCRdb with MiXCR from the 5' RACE reads. This repertoire shows tens of thousands of distinct CDR3 sequences, around 4.2% found once; its top ten account for 7.8%. This clonotype came up many times. Antigen specificity is unknown.

This sequence originates from a male donor in good health. The chain links TRBV29-1 to TRBJ2-7; 7 bases align to TRBD1. As DNA, the CDR3 is TGCAGCGTCAGACAGGGCGGTGAGCAGTACTTC. Translated, it gives CSVRQGGEQYF.